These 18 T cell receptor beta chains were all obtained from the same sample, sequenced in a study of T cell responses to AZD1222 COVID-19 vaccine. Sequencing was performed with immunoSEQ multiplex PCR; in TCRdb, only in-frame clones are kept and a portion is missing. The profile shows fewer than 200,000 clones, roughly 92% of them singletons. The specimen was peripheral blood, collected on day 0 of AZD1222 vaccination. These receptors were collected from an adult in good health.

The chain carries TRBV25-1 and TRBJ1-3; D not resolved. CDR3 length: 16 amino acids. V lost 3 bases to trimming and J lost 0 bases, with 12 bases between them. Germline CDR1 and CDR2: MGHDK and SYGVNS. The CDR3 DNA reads TGTGCCAGCAGTGAGGGCGGACCCTTCTCTGGAAACACCATATATTTT. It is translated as CASSEGGPFSGNTIYF.

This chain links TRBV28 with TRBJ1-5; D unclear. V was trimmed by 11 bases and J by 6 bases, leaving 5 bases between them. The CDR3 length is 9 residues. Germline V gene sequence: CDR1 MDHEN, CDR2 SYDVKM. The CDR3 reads CAVGQPQHF. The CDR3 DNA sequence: TGTGCCGTTGGTCAGCCCCAGCATTTT.

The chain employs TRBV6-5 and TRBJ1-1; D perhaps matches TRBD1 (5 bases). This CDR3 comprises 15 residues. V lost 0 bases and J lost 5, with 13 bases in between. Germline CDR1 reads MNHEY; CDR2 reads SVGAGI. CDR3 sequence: CASSYSIKGQTEAFF. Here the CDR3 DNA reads TGTGCCAGCAGTTACTCGATTAAGGGGCAAACTGAAGCTTTCTTT.

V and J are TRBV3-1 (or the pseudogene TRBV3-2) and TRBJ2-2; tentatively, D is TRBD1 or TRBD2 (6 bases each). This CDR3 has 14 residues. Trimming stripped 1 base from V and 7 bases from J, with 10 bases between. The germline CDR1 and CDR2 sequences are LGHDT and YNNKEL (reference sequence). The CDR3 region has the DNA TGTGCCAGCAGCCAAGGGGGGGCTAACGGGGAGCTGTTTTTT. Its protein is CASSQGGANGELFF.

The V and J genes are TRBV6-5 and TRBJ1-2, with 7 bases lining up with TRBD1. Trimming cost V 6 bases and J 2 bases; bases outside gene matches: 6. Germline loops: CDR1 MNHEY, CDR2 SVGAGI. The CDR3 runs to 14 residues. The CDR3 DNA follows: TGTGCCAGCAGAGAGACAGGGTACAACTATGGCTACACCTTC. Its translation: CASRETGYNYGYTF.

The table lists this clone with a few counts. As DNA, the CDR3 is TGTGCCAGCAGCAGACTAGCGGGGGAGGGAAACATTCAGTACTTC. The encoded protein is CASSRLAGEGNIQYF. J is TRBJ2-4 and V is TRBV6-2 or TRBV6-3; TRBD2 matches at 12 bases. The V gene end was trimmed by 6 bases and the J gene end by 6 bases; junction bases not matched to a gene: 6. This CDR3 comprises 15 residues. Germline CDR1 MNHEY, CDR2 SVGEGT.

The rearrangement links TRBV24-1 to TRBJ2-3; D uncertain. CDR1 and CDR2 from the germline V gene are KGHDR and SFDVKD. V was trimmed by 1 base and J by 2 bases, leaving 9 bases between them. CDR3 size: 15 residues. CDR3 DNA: TGTGCCACCAGTGATTTAAGGGAATACACAGATACGCAGTATTTT. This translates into CATSDLREYTDTQYF.

The CDR3 reads CASSIRYSNQPQHF. CDR3 in DNA: TGTGCCAGTAGTATAAGGTATAGCAATCAGCCCCAGCATTTT. This rearrangement joins TRBV19 to TRBJ1-5; no clear D gene. Deletions cut 2 bases from V and 0 bases from J, with 5 bases between. The germline CDR1 and CDR2 sequences are LNHDA and SQIVND (reference sequence). CDR3 size: 14 residues.

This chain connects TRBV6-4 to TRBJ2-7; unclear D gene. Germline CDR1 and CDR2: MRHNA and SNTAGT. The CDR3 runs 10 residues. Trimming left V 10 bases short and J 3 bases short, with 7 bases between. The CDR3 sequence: CATLFYEQYF. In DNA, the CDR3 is TGTGCCACCCTCTTCTACGAGCAGTACTTC.

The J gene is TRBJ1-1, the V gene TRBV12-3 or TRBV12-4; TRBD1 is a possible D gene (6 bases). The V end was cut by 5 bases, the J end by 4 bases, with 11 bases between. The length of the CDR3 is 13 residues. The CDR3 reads CASSLGGPTEAFF. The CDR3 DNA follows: TGTGCCAGCAGTCTAGGGGGACCCACTGAAGCTTTCTTT.

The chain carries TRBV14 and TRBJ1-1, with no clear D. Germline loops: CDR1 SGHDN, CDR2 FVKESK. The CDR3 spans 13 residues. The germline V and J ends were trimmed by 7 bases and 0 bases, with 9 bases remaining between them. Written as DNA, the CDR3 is TGTGCCAGCAAGCTCGAAGTGAACACTGAAGCTTTCTTT. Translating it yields CASKLEVNTEAFF.

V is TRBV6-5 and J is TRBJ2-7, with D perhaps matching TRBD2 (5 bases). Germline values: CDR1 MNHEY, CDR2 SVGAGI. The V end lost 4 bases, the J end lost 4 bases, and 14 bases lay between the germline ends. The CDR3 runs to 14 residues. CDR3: CASSSLGAGYEQYF. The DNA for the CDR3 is TGTGCCAGCAGTTCCCTGGGTGCGGGTTACGAGCAGTACTTC.

This CDR3 reads CASSVSVQPQHF. CDR3 bases: TGTGCCAGCAGTGTGTCTGTCCAGCCCCAGCATTTT. V usage is TRBV2 and J usage is TRBJ1-5; D gene unclear. Germline CDR1 and CDR2: SNHLY and FYNNEI. V lost 4 bases to trimming and J lost 7 bases, with 8 bases between them. There are 12 residues in the CDR3.

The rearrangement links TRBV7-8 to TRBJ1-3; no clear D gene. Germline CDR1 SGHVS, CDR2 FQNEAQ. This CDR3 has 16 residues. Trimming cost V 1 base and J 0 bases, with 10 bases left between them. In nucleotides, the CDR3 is TGTGCCAGCAGCTTAGGGGCGGCGAGCTCTGGAAACACCATATATTTT. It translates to CASSLGAASSGNTIYF.

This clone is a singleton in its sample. The CDR3 here is CASSVVDRGQGNTIYF. The CDR3 DNA is TGTGCCAGCAGCGTAGTTGACCGGGGGCAGGGAAACACCATATATTTT. The chain carries TRBV9 and TRBJ1-3, with D perhaps matching TRBD1 (6 bases). Deletions cut 0 bases from V and 4 bases from J, with 14 bases between. The CDR3 runs to 16 residues. Germline V gives CDR1 SGDLS, CDR2 YYNGEE.

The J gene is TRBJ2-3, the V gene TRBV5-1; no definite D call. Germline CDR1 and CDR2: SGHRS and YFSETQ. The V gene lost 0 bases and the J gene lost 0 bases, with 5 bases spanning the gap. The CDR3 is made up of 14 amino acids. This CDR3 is CASSLVGSTDTQYF. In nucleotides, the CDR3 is TGCGCCAGCAGCTTGGTAGGTAGCACAGATACGCAGTATTTT.

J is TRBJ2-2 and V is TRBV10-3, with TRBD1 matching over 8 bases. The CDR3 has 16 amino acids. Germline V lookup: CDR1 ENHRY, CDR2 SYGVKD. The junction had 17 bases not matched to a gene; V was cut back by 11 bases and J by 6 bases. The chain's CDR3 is CASKGVQGAVAGELFF. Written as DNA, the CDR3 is TGTGCCTCGAAAGGGGTGCAGGGGGCGGTCGCCGGGGAGCTGTTTTTT.

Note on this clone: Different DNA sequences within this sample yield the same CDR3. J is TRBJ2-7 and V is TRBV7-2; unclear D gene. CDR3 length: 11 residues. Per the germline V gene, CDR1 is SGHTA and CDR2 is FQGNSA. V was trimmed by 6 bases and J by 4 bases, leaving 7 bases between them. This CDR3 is CASSSLYEQYF. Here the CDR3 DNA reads TGTGCCAGCAGTTCCCTATACGAGCAGTACTTC.